The 25 T cell receptor beta chains in this list originate from one sample, sequenced in a study of early T cells in non-severe SARS-CoV-2 infection. TCRdb analysed the 5' RACE reads with MiXCR anew, one entry per CDR3 protein. This repertoire shows tens of thousands of distinct CDR3 sequences, about 15% found once; its top ten account for 5.5%. The specimen was whole blood. The receptor source for this set is an adult who was a healthcare worker with PCR-confirmed SARS-CoV-2 infection or an uninfected control (not recorded which).

The V gene is TRBV11-1, the J gene TRBJ2-5; D remains unclear. The CDR3 consists of 12 residues. Trimming stripped 5 bases from V and 4 bases from J, with 8 bases between. Germline V gene sequence: CDR1 SGHAT, CDR2 FQDESV (reference sequence). The CDR3 reads CASSPGPETQYF. The CDR3 nucleotides read TGTGCCAGCAGCCCCGGACCAGAGACCCAGTACTTC.

In this sample, this clonotype turned up a few times. This chain uses TRBV29-1 with TRBJ1-3; D is possibly TRBD1 (5 bases). V dropped 0 bases and J dropped 0 bases, with 6 bases sitting between them. Germline CDR1 SQVTM, CDR2 ANQGSEA. The CDR3 loop spans 14 amino acids. The CDR3 loop is CSVEDGGSGNTIYF. The CDR3 DNA follows: TGCAGCGTTGAAGACGGGGGCTCTGGAAACACCATATATTTT. Full variable domain (missing parts from reference TRBV29-1 and TRBJ1-3): SAVISQKPSRDICQRGTSLTIQCQVDSQVTMMFWYRQQPGQSLTLIATANQGSEATYESGFVIDKFPISRPNLTFSTLTVSNMSPEDSSIYLCSVEDGGSGNTIYFGEGSWLTVV.

J is TRBJ2-2 and V is TRBV7-6; possible D gene TRBD1, 6 bases. In germline, CDR1 is SGHVS, CDR2 FNYEAQ. V was trimmed by 0 bases and J by 5 bases, leaving 13 bases between them. This CDR3 has 16 amino acids. CDR3 sequence: CASSLALAGVTGELFF. The CDR3 DNA sequence: TGTGCCAGCAGCTTAGCGCTGGCAGGGGTAACCGGGGAGCTGTTTTTT.

The J gene is TRBJ2-3, the V gene TRBV7-2; weak D call: TRBD2 (6 bases). Germline V lookup: CDR1 SGHTA, CDR2 FQGNSA. V gave up 5 bases and J gave up 0 bases, with 18 bases separating them. The CDR3 loop spans 17 amino acids. The CDR3 region is CASSPVPGLFSTDTQYF. CDR3 nucleotides: TGTGCCAGCAGCCCCGTCCCCGGACTATTTAGCACAGATACGCAGTATTTT.

This clonotype occurred a few times. The gene calls are TRBV12-2 and TRBJ2-7; the table gives TRBD2 as D, unverified against the DNA. TRBV12-2 is described as a pseudogene. This CDR3 has 14 amino acids. CDR3 sequence (DNA): TGTGCAAGTCGCTTAACGGGCCTACTCGGGGAGCAGTACTTC. It yields the protein CASRLTGLLGEQYF.

This clonotype was picked up many times. The chain has TRBV5-1 and TRBJ2-3, with 8 bases identical to TRBD2. With 5 bases clipped from V and 0 bases from J, the junction kept 2 bases outside the gene matches. The CDR3 spans 14 residues. Germline CDR1 and CDR2: SGHRS and YFSETQ. CDR3 sequence: CASRRGGSTDTQYF. CDR3 sequence (DNA): TGCGCCAGCAGGCGCGGGGGGAGCACAGATACGCAGTATTTT.

This clonotype was seen repeatedly, ten times or more. The chain employs TRBV18 and TRBJ2-3, with a weak D call TRBD2 (5 bases). The germline CDR1 and CDR2 sequences are KGHSH and LQKENI. CDR3 length: 17 residues. Trimming left V 3 bases short and J 0 bases short, with 16 bases between. CDR3 DNA: TGTGCCAGCTCACCTCGAGCGGCGACAACTAGCACAGATACGCAGTATTTT. Translating gives CASSPRAATTSTDTQYF.

This clonotype occurred many times. This rearrangement joins TRBV14 to TRBJ1-6, with TRBD1 matching 7 bases. Germline-derived CDR1 and CDR2 are SGHDN and FVKESK. Trimming cost V 4 bases and J 7 bases; bases outside gene matches: 4. This CDR3 region has 14 residues. CDR3 loop: CASSRGTANSPLHF. The CDR3 nucleotides are TGTGCCAGCAGCCGCGGGACAGCGAATTCACCCCTCCACTTT.

This clonotype was counted many times. The V and J genes are TRBV6-2 or TRBV6-3 and TRBJ2-1; D unresolved. V was trimmed by 6 bases and J by 7 bases, leaving 13 bases between them. The germline V gene has CDR1 MNHEY and CDR2 SVGEGT. The CDR3 extends over 13 amino acids. The CDR3 DNA is TGTGCCAGCAGCTCGGCCCTTCTTAATGAGCAGTTCTTC. This gives the protein CASSSALLNEQFF.

This clonotype was seen repeatedly, ten times or more. The chain employs TRBV27 and TRBJ2-7; 9 bases fit TRBD1. Germline-derived CDR1 and CDR2 are MNHEY and SMNVEV (reference sequence). The CDR3 is made up of 16 amino acids. Trimming removed 2 bases from V and 4 bases from J; junction bases left unmatched: 9. In DNA, the CDR3 is TGTGCCAGCAGTTTACACCTCCGGGACAGGGATTACGAGCAGTACTTC. Translated, it gives CASSLHLRDRDYEQYF.

In this sample, this clonotype turned up a few times. At one end the junction does not follow the germline gene, possibly because of a read error. This chain links TRBV7-9 with TRBJ1-3, with D unclear. CDR1 and CDR2 from the germline V gene are SEHNR and FQNEAQ (reference sequence). The CDR3 extends over 14 amino acids. The CDR3 is CASSFASSENTIYF. The CDR3 bases are TGTGCCAGCAGCTTCGCGAGCTCTGAAAACACCATATATTTT.

This clonotype was counted a few times. The chain has TRBV24-1 and TRBJ2-1; D unclear. V was shortened by 4 bases and J by 4 bases, with 7 bases between the two germline ends. The CDR3 is 13 amino acids. CDR1 and CDR2 (germline): KGHDR, SFDVKD. CDR3 region: CATSDRAYNEQFF. In DNA form, the CDR3 reads TGTGCCACCAGTGACCGGGCTTACAATGAGCAGTTCTTC.

This chain joins TRBV9 and TRBJ2-1, with a tentative D call TRBD1 (6 bases). In germline, CDR1 is SGDLS, CDR2 YYNGEE. The CDR3 runs to 15 residues. Deletions cut 1 base from V and 8 bases from J, with 16 bases between. The CDR3 region has the DNA TGTGCCAGCAGCGTATCAGGGGAAGGCTCCTATGAGCAGTTCTTC. It yields the protein CASSVSGEGSYEQFF.

Regarding this clonotype: A much larger clone sits a single nucleotide away, making a read error possible. The rearrangement uses TRBV6-5 and TRBJ2-1; the D gene is possibly TRBD2 (6 bases). CDR3 length equals 16 residues. In germline, CDR1 is MNHEY, CDR2 SVGAGI. The CDR3 nucleotides are TGTGTCAGCACCCCGGGTAGCGGAAGATCCTACAATGAGCAGTTCTTC. Protein: CVSTPGSGRSYNEQFF.

The sample holds many counts of this clonotype. J is TRBJ2-1 and V is TRBV11-2, with D possibly matching TRBD1 (6 bases). Germline lookup yields CDR1 SGHAT and CDR2 FQNNGV. This CDR3 comprises 15 residues. V was trimmed by 5 bases and J by 4 bases, leaving 15 bases between them. The CDR3: CASSRNRDPYNEQFF. CDR3 sequence (DNA): TGTGCCAGCAGCAGAAACAGGGATCCATACAATGAGCAGTTCTTC.

The chain combines TRBV6-2 or TRBV6-3 with TRBJ1-1; no clear D. Trimming took 1 base from V and 8 from J, leaving 8 bases between them. Germline V lookup: CDR1 MNHEY, CDR2 SVGEGT. The CDR3 contains 12 residues. CDR3 residues: CASSYFGLEAFF. The CDR3 DNA reads as TGTGCCAGCAGTTACTTTGGGCTAGAAGCTTTCTTT.

This clonotype showed up just a few times. The rearrangement uses TRBV4-1 and TRBJ2-1; tentative D call: TRBD2 (6 bases). This CDR3 is built from 13 residues. Per germline, CDR1 MGHRA and CDR2 YSYEKL. Trimming removed 4 bases at V and 8 bases at J, with 12 bases between. As DNA, the CDR3 is TGCGCCAGCAGCCTGGGGGGAGGTGATGAGCAGTTCTTC. Protein sequence: CASSLGGGDEQFF.

This clonotype was detected many times. The chain carries TRBV12-3 or TRBV12-4 and TRBJ1-2, with D hard to call. Trimming cost V 7 bases and J 0 bases, with 12 bases left between them. This CDR3 has 14 amino acids. CDR3 coding DNA: TGTGCCAGCACCATGACCGACGCTAACTATGGCTACACCTTC. This sequence encodes CASTMTDANYGYTF.

As DNA, the CDR3 is TGTGCCAGCAGGACCCCCCTCTCCCCGTCCGAGCAGTACTTC. This encodes CASRTPLSPSEQYF. This sequence joins TRBV28 and TRBJ2-7; D call uncertain. V was shortened by 6 bases and J by 6 bases, with 18 bases between the two germline ends. The CDR3 is made up of 14 amino acids. From germline, CDR1 is MDHEN and CDR2 SYDVKM.

This clonotype has only a few counts. The V call is TRBV2, the J call TRBJ2-7, with a tentative D call TRBD1 (5 bases). V was pared by 6 bases and J by 3 bases, with 6 bases between. The CDR3 runs to 11 residues. Germline V CDR1 and CDR2: SNHLY, FYNNEI. CDR3 amino acids: CASRDIYEQYF. The CDR3, as DNA: TGTGCCAGCAGGGACATCTACGAGCAGTACTTC.

This clonotype occurred many times. The chain has TRBV6-6 and TRBJ2-1; weak D call: TRBD2 (6 bases). The CDR3 is 14 residues long. Germline CDR1 MNHNY, CDR2 SVGAGI (reference sequence). The germline V and J ends were trimmed by 6 bases and 4 bases, with 13 bases remaining between them. CDR3 in DNA: TGTGCCAGCAGGAAGGTAGCGGAATACAATGAGCAGTTCTTC. Translation: CASRKVAEYNEQFF.

This clonotype occurred a few times. CDR3 bases: TGCGTGGAGCTAGCAAGCACAGATACGCAGTATTTT. This gives the protein CVELASTDTQYF. The chain recombines TRBV20-1 with TRBJ2-3; weak D call: TRBD2 (5 bases). The CDR3 runs to 12 residues. The V gene's germline CDR1 is DFQATT and CDR2 SNEGSKA (reference sequence).

The CDR3 sequence: CASSPLASGRGNEQFF. As DNA, the CDR3 is TGCGCCAGCAGCCCGCTAGCTAGCGGGAGAGGGAATGAGCAGTTCTTC. The chain couples TRBV5-1 to TRBJ2-1; TRBD2 matches at 10 bases. Trimming removed 4 bases from V and 7 bases from J; junction bases left unmatched: 11. Germline CDR1 and CDR2: SGHRS and YFSETQ. The CDR3 covers 16 residues.

This clonotype occurred a few times. The J gene is TRBJ2-2, the V gene TRBV14, with TRBD1 identical over 7 bases. CDR3 length equals 21 residues. V lost 9 bases, J lost 7 bases, and 32 bases stayed unmatched. Germline V lookup: CDR1 SGHDN, CDR2 FVKESK. The CDR3 sequence: CASSRPSFKSPRGPPFGELFF. The CDR3 DNA is TGTGCCAGTTCCCGTCCTAGCTTCAAGTCCCCTAGGGGGCCTCCTTTCGGGGAGCTGTTTTTT.

In this sample, this clonotype turned up a few times. This rearrangement joins TRBV28 to TRBJ2-2, with 7 bases that match TRBD1. Germline trimming cut 7 bases from V and 6 bases from J; bases unmatched to any gene: 11. From germline, CDR1 is MDHEN and CDR2 SYDVKM. CDR3 length: 15 amino acids. DNA for the CDR3: TGTGCCAGCACCGTTCCCGACAGGGCTGCCGGGGAGCTGTTTTTT. Translated, it gives CASTVPDRAAGELFF.